This T cell receptor (beta chain) was sequenced for a study of blood T cell repertoires in COVID-19. Study in general: From the United States, Italy and Spain came samples of acute and convalescent COVID-19. T cells, B-cell-depleted T cells, or PBMCs provided the cDNA or gDNA that served as material.

About this clone: Distinct nucleotide sequences in the sample also encode this CDR3.

The germline V and J ends were trimmed by 1 base and 2 bases, with 9 bases remaining between them. This CDR3 comprises 14 residues. Germline V gene data show CDR1 as LGHDT and CDR2 as YNNKEL (reference sequence). Source study methods: Cell counts per sample came from amplifying reference gene primers. Data came from immunoSEQ multiplex PCR; TCRdb stores just in-frame clones and leaves some out. V and J calls and clone size are copied from that table; D and trimming were computed from the DNA. The table records under 250,000 clones, approximately 82% of them present only once. This rearrangement joins TRBV3-1 (or the pseudogene TRBV3-2) to TRBJ2-7; D is uncertain. Material for sequencing was peripheral blood. The sequence was obtained from a woman in her seventies with active or convalescent COVID-19. CDR3 region: CASSQGAGPYEQYF. Written as DNA, the CDR3 is TGTGCCAGCAGCCAAGGAGCAGGCCCCTACGAGCAGTACTTC.